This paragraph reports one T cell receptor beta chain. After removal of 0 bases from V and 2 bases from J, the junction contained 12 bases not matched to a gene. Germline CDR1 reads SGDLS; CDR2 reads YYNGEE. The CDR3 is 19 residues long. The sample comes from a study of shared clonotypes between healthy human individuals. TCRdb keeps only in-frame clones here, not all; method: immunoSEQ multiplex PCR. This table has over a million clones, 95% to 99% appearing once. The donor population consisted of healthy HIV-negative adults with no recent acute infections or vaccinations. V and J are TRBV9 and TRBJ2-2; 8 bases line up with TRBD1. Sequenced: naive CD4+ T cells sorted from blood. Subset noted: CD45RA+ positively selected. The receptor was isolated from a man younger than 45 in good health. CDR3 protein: CASSVAGRQGTFNTGELFF. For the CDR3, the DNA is TGTGCCAGCAGCGTAGCCGGGAGACAGGGGACTTTTAACACCGGGGAGCTGTTTTTT.